This passage covers 22 T cell receptor beta chains from one sample sequenced in a study of tumor-infiltrating lymphocytes in primary liver carcinoma. Production of TCR beta cDNA used around 500 ng total RNA together with a constant-region primer. Three nested multiplex PCR rounds, a slightly modified ARM-PCR method, built the TCR beta libraries. A C-beta reverse primer and TRBV1-TRBV30 forward primers served in each of the first two PCR rounds, at about 10 cycles apiece. A single record per CDR3 protein comes from TCRdb applying MiXCR to the multiplex PCR reads. The profile shows about 130,000 distinct CDR3 sequences, 55% to 75% of them singletons. Co-extracted RNA and DNA came from roughly 20-30 mg of unsorted bulk tissue. Sequencing was done on a sample of liver tumor tissue from sampling region 3. Subset described: tumor region T3, left-lateral pole. The receptors stem from a woman aged 60-70 years with primary liver carcinoma and hepatitis B virus infection.

This clonotype was recorded many times. The V gene is TRBV6-1, the J gene TRBJ1-2; a possible D gene is TRBD1 (6 bases). The V and J ends lost 4 bases and 4 bases respectively, with 22 bases between them. CDR3 length equals 17 residues. Germline lookup yields CDR1 MNHNS and CDR2 SASEGT. The CDR3 DNA follows: TGTGCCAGCAGTGGAGACGGGAGAAGCAGGGGCGGCTATGGCTACACCTTC. Translated: CASSGDGRSRGGYGYTF.

Of note for this clonotype: A junction end diverges from the germline sequence, so it may reflect a read error. The chain joins TRBV6-5 to TRBJ1-1, with 8 bases aligning to TRBD1. The CDR3 has 14 residues. Germline V gives CDR1 MNHEY, CDR2 SVGAGI. CDR3 coding DNA: TGTGCCAGCAGTGTGGACAGGGTGAACATTGAAGCTTTCTTT. Protein product: CASSVDRVNIEAFF.

On this clonotype: One junction end does not reproduce the germline sequence, and a read error may be involved. The J gene is TRBJ1-2, the V gene TRBV6-1, with D unclear. This CDR3 has 11 amino acids. Germline CDR1 reads MNHNS; CDR2 reads SASEGT. The CDR3 bases are TGTGCCAGCAGAACCAACTATAGCTACACCTTC. Translated, it gives CASRTNYSYTF.

This chain links TRBV28 with TRBJ2-7; tentative D call: TRBD1 (6 bases). The length of the CDR3 is 14 residues. Trimming took 5 bases from V and 3 from J, leaving 14 bases between them. Germline V CDR1 and CDR2: MDHEN, SYDVKM. DNA of the CDR3: TGTGCCAGCAGTCCACCGGGACACTTCTACGAGCAGTACTTC. Translated: CASSPPGHFYEQYF.

A single count supports this clonotype. Germline is not matched at one junction end, which may reflect a read error. The V and J genes are TRBV4-1 and TRBJ1-3, with no clear D. Germline CDR1 is MGHRA and CDR2 is YSYEKL. The CDR3 runs 15 residues. CDR3 DNA: TGCGCCAGTAGCCAATATCGGAATGCCCGAAGCACCATATATTTT. Amino acids: CASSQYRNARSTIYF.

On this clonotype itself: The junction departs from germline at one end; a sequencing error may be responsible. This chain joins TRBV5-6 and TRBJ1-5, with 10 bases lining up with TRBD1. The germline gives CDR1 SGHDT, CDR2 YYEEEE. The CDR3 has 16 amino acids. CDR3: CDSNLAGTGDNQPQHF. The CDR3 DNA reads as TGTGACAGCAACTTGGCCGGGACAGGGGACAATCAGCCCCAGCATTTT.

Only a few counts were recorded for this clonotype. A much larger clone lies a single base off, so this may be a read error. V usage is TRBV10-3 and J usage is TRBJ2-2; D is perhaps TRBD2 (6 bases). CDR1 ENHRY and CDR2 SYGVKD come from the germline V gene. CDR3 length: 17 amino acids. The V gene lost 8 bases and the J gene lost 2 bases, with 21 bases spanning the gap. The CDR3 bases are TGTGCCATCCACGGGAGTTGGGGTGTAGATAACACCGGGGAGCTGTTTTTT. Protein product: CAIHGSWGVDNTGELFF.

The chain couples TRBV28 to TRBJ2-7; 7 nucleotides agree with TRBD1. Trimming removed 8 bases from V and 5 bases from J; junction bases left unmatched: 9. Germline loops: CDR1 MDHEN, CDR2 SYDVKM. The CDR3 has 13 amino acids. The DNA for the CDR3 is TGTGCCAGCGGGAGACAGGGTTACAACGAGCAGTACTTC. Protein sequence: CASGRQGYNEQYF.

This clonotype was counted a few times. The CDR3 is CASSPIAGAYYNEQYF. The CDR3 DNA is TGTGCCAGCAGCCCCATAGCGGGAGCGTATTACAATGAGCAGTACTTC. J is TRBJ2-1 and V is TRBV11-1; 9 nucleotides match TRBD2. The closer fit of TRBJ2-7 to the DNA end suggests the J call may be wrong. Germline V gene data show CDR1 as SGHAT and CDR2 as FQDESV (reference sequence). CDR3 size: 16 residues.

This clonotype was detected a few times. The chain employs TRBV7-9 and TRBJ1-1, with D uncertain. The CDR3 has 13 amino acids. V dropped 1 base and J dropped 8 bases, with 11 bases sitting between them. Germline-derived CDR1 and CDR2 are SEHNR and FQNEAQ (reference sequence). This CDR3 is CASSLEWGREAFF. CDR3 DNA sequence: TGTGCCAGCAGCTTAGAGTGGGGAAGGGAAGCTTTCTTT.

Of note for this clonotype: The junction differs from germline at one of its ends, possibly a read error. This chain uses TRBV28 with TRBJ2-1; TRBD2 agrees at 7 bases. In germline, CDR1 is MDHEN, CDR2 SYDVKM. The CDR3 loop spans 16 amino acids. The CDR3 loop is CASSHLTGGTYNGQFF. DNA of the CDR3: TGTGCCAGCAGTCACTTAACGGGAGGCACATACAATGGGCAGTTCTTC. Full variable domain (missing parts from reference TRBV28 and TRBJ2-1): DVKVTQSSRYLVKRTGEKVFLECVQDMDHENMFWYRQDPGLGLRLIYFSYDVKMKEKGDIPEGYSVSREKKERFSLILESASTNQTSMYLCASSHLTGGTYNGQFFGPGTRLTVL.

A remark on this clonotype: Relative to the germline gene, one junction end is altered; a read error may explain this. The chain recombines TRBV7-8 with TRBJ2-1; TRBD2 matches 12 bases. Germline loops: CDR1 SGHVS, CDR2 FQNEAQ. The CDR3 totals 16 residues. This CDR3 reads CASGSSASGRVNEQSF. CDR3 nucleotides: TGTGCCAGCGGCTCCAGCGCTAGCGGGAGGGTGAATGAGCAGTCCTTC.

A remark on this clonotype: The limits of the CDR3 on the DNA are not certain, so only TCRdb's listed CDR3 is given. The rearrangement uses TRBV29-1 and TRBJ2-5; whether TRBD1, the table's D call, matches the DNA was not checked. Germline V gene sequence: CDR1 SQVTM, CDR2 ANQGSEA. The CDR3 has 12 amino acids, counting both end residues. The CDR3 sequence: CNVGRGAETQYF.

This clonotype showed up many times. This chain links TRBV12-3 or TRBV12-4 with TRBJ2-3; 13 bases are a match to TRBD2. This CDR3 region has 16 residues. The J segment lost 6 bases and the V segment lost 5 bases, leaving 8 bases of the junction unmatched. The CDR3 DNA is TGTGCCAGCAGTATGACTAGCGGGAGGCTAGGTGATACGCAGTATTTT. It codes for CASSMTSGRLGDTQYF.

The chain joins TRBV10-3 to TRBJ2-7, with a tentative D call TRBD1 (6 bases). This CDR3 comprises 12 residues. V was cut by 11 bases and J by 3 bases, with 14 bases left in between. Per germline, CDR1 ENHRY and CDR2 SYGVKD. The CDR3 protein is CASGTPNYEQYF. The CDR3 DNA reads as TGTGCCTCTGGGACACCAAACTACGAGCAGTACTTC.

A word on this clonotype: As the CDR3 is not closed by the conserved phenylalanine or tryptophan, this likely results from a read error. This chain joins TRBV11-3 and TRBJ2-6; a possible D gene is TRBD1 (5 bases). The germline gives CDR1 SGHNT, CDR2 YENEEA. The CDR3 totals 15 residues. The CDR3 coding sequence is TGTACCAGCAGCCGGTCAGGGTCTGGGGCCAACGTCCTGACTCTC. Translating it yields CTSSRSGSGANVLTL.

As to this clonotype: Given a much more abundant clone one base away, this may be a read error. The chain uses TRBV6-5 and TRBJ2-1; tentative D call: TRBD2 (6 bases). The CDR3 is made up of 14 amino acids. Germline V gene lookup returns CDR1 MNHEY and CDR2 SVGAGI. The CDR3 region is CASSRGSGSNGQFF. For the CDR3, the DNA is TGTGCCAGCAGTCGGGGTAGCGGTTCGAATGGGCAGTTCTTC.

The gene calls are TRBV28 and TRBJ2-2, with 12 bases matching TRBD2. Unmatched junction bases numbered 9, after V lost 8 bases and J lost 2 bases. The CDR3 is 17 amino acids. Looked up from germline, CDR1 is MDHEN and CDR2 is SYDVKM. The CDR3 region is CASCLLTSGSNTGELFF. In nucleotides, the CDR3 is TGTGCCAGCTGCCTCCTGACTAGCGGGAGTAACACCGGGGAGCTGTTTTTT.

V and J are TRBV18 and TRBJ2-7, with TRBD1 matching 7 bases. The length of the CDR3 is 15 residues. V gave up 0 bases and J gave up 6 bases; unmatched junction bases: 8. From germline, CDR1 is KGHSH and CDR2 LQKENI. CDR3 nucleotides: TGTGCCAGCTCACCACCGACAGGGATTCCGGGCGAGCAGTACTTC. Its translation is CASSPPTGIPGEQYF.

This clonotype was counted ten times or more. The V call is TRBV6-2 or TRBV6-3, the J call TRBJ2-3, with 10 nucleotides matching TRBD2. The CDR3 runs to 16 residues. The trim removed 4 bases at V and 3 bases at J, leaving 7 bases unmatched. The germline gives CDR1 MNHEY, CDR2 SVGEGT. The DNA for the CDR3 is TGTGCCAGCAGTTTCCTAGCGGGAGAGGGGACAGATACGCAGTATTTT. Translated, it gives CASSFLAGEGTDTQYF.

This clonotype has ten or more counts. This chain links TRBV6-1 with TRBJ2-3; no clear D. The CDR3 runs to 15 residues. Per the germline V gene, CDR1 is MNHNS and CDR2 is SASEGT. The V end was cut by 5 bases, the J end by 0 bases, with 12 bases between. The CDR3 loop reads CASSISVSSTDTQYF. The CDR3 bases are TGTGCCAGCAGTATAAGCGTATCTAGCACAGATACGCAGTATTTT.

About this clonotype: A junction boundary mismatches the germline segment, possibly from a read error. The chain couples TRBV11-2 to TRBJ2-3; D unclear. The germline V gene encodes CDR1 SGHAT and CDR2 FQNNGV. The CDR3 is made up of 16 amino acids. CDR3 DNA sequence: TGCGCCAGCAGCTTATTCAGCGTGACTAGCACAGATACGCAGTATTTT. Protein product: CASSLFSVTSTDTQYF.